The T cell receptor beta chain described here comes from a study of T cell repertoires in cytomegalovirus infection. Study results and limitations: Cumulative frequency of public TCR beta families picked out carriers of CMV plus the relevant HLA.

This clonotype was found many times. What it binds is unknown. The ends lost 5 bases at V and 4 bases at J; junction bases unmatched: 4. This CDR3 spans 13 amino acids. CDR1 MNHEY and CDR2 SVGEGT come from the germline V gene. TCRdb re-called the reads with MiXCR, one entry per CDR3 protein. The repertoire holds 480,000 or so distinct CDR3 sequences, with 10% to 12% as singletons. What was sequenced was PBMCs. The genes are TRBV6-2 or TRBV6-3 and TRBJ1-1; 7 bases fit TRBD1. This sequence originates from a human donor in good health (CMV status not recorded). Some clones in this sample may be carry-over from other donors' samples. The CDR3 DNA reads TGTGCCAGCAGTAAATGGGACAGCACTGAAGCTTTCTTT. As protein: CASSKWDSTEAFF.